This T cell receptor beta chain comes out of a study of sequential checkpoint blockade in melanoma. This CDR3 has 16 residues. Germline V gene sequence: CDR1 KGHSH, CDR2 LQKENI. V trimming: 5 bases; J trimming: 4 bases; junction bases outside the gene matches: 5. TCRdb keeps only in-frame clones here, not all; method: immunoSEQ multiplex PCR. Counted here are about 5,000 clones, around 30% occurring once; the ten biggest clones make up more than 20%. The sample's treatment: randomized to nivolumab then ipilimumab (arm A) or the reverse (arm B). The material sequenced was tumor tissue (inferred from file names), taken from a patient given nivolumab and ipilimumab in sequence. The V call is TRBV18, the J call TRBJ2-1; 13 bases are a match to TRBD2. The clonotype originates from a human donor with melanoma. This chain's CDR3 is CASSTRTSGSYNEQFF. The CDR3 DNA reads as TGTGCCAGCTCAACTCGGACTAGCGGGAGTTACAATGAGCAGTTCTTC.